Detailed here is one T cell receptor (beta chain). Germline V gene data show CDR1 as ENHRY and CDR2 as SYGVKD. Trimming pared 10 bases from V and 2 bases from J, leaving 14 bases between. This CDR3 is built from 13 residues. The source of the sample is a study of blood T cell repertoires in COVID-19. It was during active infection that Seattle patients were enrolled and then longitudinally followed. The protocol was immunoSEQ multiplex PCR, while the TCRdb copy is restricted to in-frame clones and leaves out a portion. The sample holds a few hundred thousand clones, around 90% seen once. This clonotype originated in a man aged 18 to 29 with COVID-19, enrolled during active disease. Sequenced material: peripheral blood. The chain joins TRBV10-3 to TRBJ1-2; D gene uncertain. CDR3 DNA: TGTGCCACATCTATCGGAGAAAACTATGGCTACACCTTC. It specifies CATSIGENYGYTF.